This T cell receptor beta chain was identified in a study of beta chain features in type 1 diabetes. The wider study: There was similarity between patients and healthy donors in age, gender and cell yields. Points from the study as a whole: The similarity of naive, central memory and Treg TCRB repertoires appeared greater among patients than among healthy donors.

There are a few counts of this clone. What it recognizes is unknown. Reverse transcription of all isolated RNA meant that expressed TCRB transcripts were sequenced. Sequencing used immunoSEQ multiplex PCR; TCRdb keeps in-frame clones, though not all of them. Altogether over 700,000 clones are present, about a sixth being singletons, with the ten largest covering about 0.02%. Sorting with CD45RO/CCR7/CD25/CD127/CD95/CD27 yielded naive, central memory, regulatory and stem-like memory CD4+ cells. Sorted populations all had greater than 95% purity. CDR1 is SGDLS and CDR2 is YYNGEE in the germline V gene. This CDR3 spans 15 amino acids. Trimming took 0 bases from V and 6 from J; bases not matched to a gene: 9.

Sequencing used naive CD4+ T cells from blood. The chain combines TRBV9 with TRBJ2-7; 7 positions agree with TRBD2. The receptor was derived from a woman under 30 in good health. The CDR3 DNA follows: TGTGCCAGCAGCGTAGTCCCCGGGGGGTTAGGCGAGCAGTACTTC. Its protein is CASSVVPGGLGEQYF.